The entry that follows covers one TCR beta chain sequence. Measured with immunoSEQ multiplex PCR; TCRdb has only the in-frame clones, and not every one. The table has some 180,000 clones, 80% to 90% seen once. The data were obtained in a study of blood T cell repertoires in COVID-19. On the study more broadly: Nucleic acid was either cDNA or gDNA, and it came from T cells, B-cell-depleted T cells, or PBMCs.

The ends lost 6 bases at V and 6 bases at J; junction bases unmatched: 5. Germline assignment: CDR1 KGHSH and CDR2 LQKENI. The CDR3 spans 14 residues. V usage is TRBV18 and J usage is TRBJ1-6, with TRBD1 matching 7 bases. The sequence was collected from a human donor in a cohort sampled during active COVID-19. Sequenced material: peripheral blood. CDR3: CASSRDRINSPLHF. CDR3 nucleotide sequence: TGTGCCAGCTCGCGGGACAGAATTAATTCACCCCTCCACTTT.